The following is a T cell receptor beta chain sequence with its context. Its antigen is undetermined. This entry is derived from a study of cytomegalovirus exposure and HLA in healthy donors. Study-wide findings and caveats: Per a later analysis, about 18,000 TCR beta sequences showed association with HLA alleles at 0.05 false discovery rate. Some segments of the V type, notably TRBV6-2 and TRBV6-3, were excluded as indistinguishable. Only CMV serostatus was available as immune exposure information. Researchers counted roughly 160 TCR beta chains as cytomegalovirus-associated.

The germline V gene has CDR1 SGHRS and CDR2 YFSETQ. Between the trimmed V and J ends, which lost 0 bases and 7 bases, there was a span of 19 bases. CDR3 length: 16 residues. PCR employed 60 Vbeta and 13 Jbeta primers. Profiling relied on immunoSEQ multiplex PCR, and the TCRdb table lists in-frame clones only, not all of them. In the table there are under 200,000 clones, 75% to 90% of which are singletons. The material sequenced was PBMCs. This sequence originates from a woman between 25 and 40 years old in good health and CMV-seronegative. The chain joins TRBV5-1 to TRBJ2-5; TRBD1 is a possible D gene (6 bases). The CDR3 sequence is CASSLVGQGNMGTQYF. CDR3 nucleotide sequence: TGCGCCAGCAGCTTGGTCGGGCAGGGGAATATGGGGACCCAGTACTTC.